The sequence of this T cell receptor beta chain was determined in a study of siplizumab effects on memory and regulatory T cells. General observations from the study: Controls had approximately 27% Treg-derived mappable alloreactive CD4+ clones on average, versus about 69% with siplizumab. Unstimulated subsets contained matches for only a minor fraction of alloreactive clones. Naive T cells looked more diverse than memory cells and looked like major alloresponse contributors.

Looked up from germline, CDR1 is SGHTA and CDR2 is FQGNSA. The CDR3 is 13 amino acids. Trimming shortened V by 1 base and J by 5 bases, and 8 bases separated the two germline ends. The assay was immunoSEQ multiplex PCR, and TCRdb's table has in-frame clones only and misses some. This sample has roughly 60,000 clones, with approximately 95% found just once. Notes on this clone: The antigen is undetermined.

V is TRBV7-2 and J is TRBJ2-5; D not certain. This TCR was recovered from a human donor in good health. Sequenced: CD8+ T cells sorted from blood. The CDR3 reads CASSLVLGETQYF. Here the CDR3 DNA reads TGTGCCAGCAGCTTAGTTCTGGGGGAGACCCAGTACTTC.